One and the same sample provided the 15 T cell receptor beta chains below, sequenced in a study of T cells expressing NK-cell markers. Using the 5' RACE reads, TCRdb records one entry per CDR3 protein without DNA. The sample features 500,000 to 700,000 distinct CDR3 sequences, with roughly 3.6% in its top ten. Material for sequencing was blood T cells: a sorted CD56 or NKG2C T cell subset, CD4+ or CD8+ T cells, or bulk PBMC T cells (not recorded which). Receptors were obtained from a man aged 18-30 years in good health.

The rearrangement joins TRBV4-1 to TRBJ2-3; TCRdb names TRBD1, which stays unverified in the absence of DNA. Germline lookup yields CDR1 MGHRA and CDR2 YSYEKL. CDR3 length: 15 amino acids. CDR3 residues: CASSQDWAPGDTQYF.

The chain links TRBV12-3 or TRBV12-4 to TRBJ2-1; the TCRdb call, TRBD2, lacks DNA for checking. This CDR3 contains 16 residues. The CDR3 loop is CASSLTSGRSSYEQFF.

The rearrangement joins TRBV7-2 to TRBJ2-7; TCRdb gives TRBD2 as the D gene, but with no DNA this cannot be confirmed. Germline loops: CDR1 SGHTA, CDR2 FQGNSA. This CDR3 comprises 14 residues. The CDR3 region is CASSLGFLAGGQYF. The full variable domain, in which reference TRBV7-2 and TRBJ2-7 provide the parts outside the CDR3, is GAGVSQSPSNKVTEKGKDVELRCDPISGHTALYWYRQSLGQGLEFLIYFQGNSAPDKSGLPSDRFSAERTGGSVSTLTIQRTQQEDSAVYLCASSLGFLAGGQYFGPGTRLTVT.

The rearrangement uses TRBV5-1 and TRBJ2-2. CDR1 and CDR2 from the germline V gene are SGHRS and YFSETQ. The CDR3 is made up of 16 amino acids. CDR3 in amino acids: CASSLNHRRNTGELFF.

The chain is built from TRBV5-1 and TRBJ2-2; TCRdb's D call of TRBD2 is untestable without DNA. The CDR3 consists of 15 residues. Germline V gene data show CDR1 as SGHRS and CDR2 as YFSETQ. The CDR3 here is CASHSGNGVAGELFF.

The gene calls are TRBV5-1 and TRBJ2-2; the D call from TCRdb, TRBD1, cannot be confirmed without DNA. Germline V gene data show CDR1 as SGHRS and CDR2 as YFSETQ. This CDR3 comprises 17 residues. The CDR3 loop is CASSPGRAARATGELFF.

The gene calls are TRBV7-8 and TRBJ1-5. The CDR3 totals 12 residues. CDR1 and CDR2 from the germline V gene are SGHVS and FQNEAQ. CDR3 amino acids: CASSPAEQPQHF.

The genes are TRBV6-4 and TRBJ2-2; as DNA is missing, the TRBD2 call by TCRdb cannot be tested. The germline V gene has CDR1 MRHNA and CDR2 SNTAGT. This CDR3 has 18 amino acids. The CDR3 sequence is CASSSEPTSASNTGELFF.

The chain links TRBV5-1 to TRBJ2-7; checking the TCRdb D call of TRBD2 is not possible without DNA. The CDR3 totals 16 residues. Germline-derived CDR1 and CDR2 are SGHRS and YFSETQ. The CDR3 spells CASSYDPTRLRDEQYF.

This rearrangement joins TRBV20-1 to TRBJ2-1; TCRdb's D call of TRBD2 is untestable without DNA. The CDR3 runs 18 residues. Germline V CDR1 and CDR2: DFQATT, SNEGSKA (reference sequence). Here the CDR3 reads CSAPAPLAGDPSGNEQFF.

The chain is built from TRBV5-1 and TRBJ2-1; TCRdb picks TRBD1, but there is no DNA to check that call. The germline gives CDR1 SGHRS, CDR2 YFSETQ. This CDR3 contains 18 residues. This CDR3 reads CASSIGPGVGGDYNEQFF. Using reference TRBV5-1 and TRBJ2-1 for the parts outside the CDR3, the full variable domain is KAGVTQTPRYLIKTRGQQVTLSCSPISGHRSVSWYQQTPGQGLQFLFEYFSETQRNKGNFPGRFSGRQFSNSRSEMNVSTLELGDSALYLCASSIGPGVGGDYNEQFFGPGTRLTVL.

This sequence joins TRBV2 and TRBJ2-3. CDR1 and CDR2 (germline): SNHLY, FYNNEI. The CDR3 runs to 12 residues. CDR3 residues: CASTKGTDTQYF.

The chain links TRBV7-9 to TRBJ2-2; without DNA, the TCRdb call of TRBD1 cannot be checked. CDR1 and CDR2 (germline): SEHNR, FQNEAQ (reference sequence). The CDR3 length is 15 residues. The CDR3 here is CASSGQIGRTGELFF.

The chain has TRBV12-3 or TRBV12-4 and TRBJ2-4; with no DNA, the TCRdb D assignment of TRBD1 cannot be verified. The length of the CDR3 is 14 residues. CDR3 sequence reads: CASSLVGQGTIQYF.

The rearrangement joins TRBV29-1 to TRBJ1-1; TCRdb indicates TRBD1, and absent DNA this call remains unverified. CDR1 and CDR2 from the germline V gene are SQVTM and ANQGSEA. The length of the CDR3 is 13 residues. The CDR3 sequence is CSAAGGPNTEAFF. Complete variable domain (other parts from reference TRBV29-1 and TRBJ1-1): SAVISQKPSRDICQRGTSLTIQCQVDSQVTMMFWYRQQPGQSLTLIATANQGSEATYESGFVIDKFPISRPNLTFSTLTVSNMSPEDSSIYLCSAAGGPNTEAFFGQGTRLTVV.